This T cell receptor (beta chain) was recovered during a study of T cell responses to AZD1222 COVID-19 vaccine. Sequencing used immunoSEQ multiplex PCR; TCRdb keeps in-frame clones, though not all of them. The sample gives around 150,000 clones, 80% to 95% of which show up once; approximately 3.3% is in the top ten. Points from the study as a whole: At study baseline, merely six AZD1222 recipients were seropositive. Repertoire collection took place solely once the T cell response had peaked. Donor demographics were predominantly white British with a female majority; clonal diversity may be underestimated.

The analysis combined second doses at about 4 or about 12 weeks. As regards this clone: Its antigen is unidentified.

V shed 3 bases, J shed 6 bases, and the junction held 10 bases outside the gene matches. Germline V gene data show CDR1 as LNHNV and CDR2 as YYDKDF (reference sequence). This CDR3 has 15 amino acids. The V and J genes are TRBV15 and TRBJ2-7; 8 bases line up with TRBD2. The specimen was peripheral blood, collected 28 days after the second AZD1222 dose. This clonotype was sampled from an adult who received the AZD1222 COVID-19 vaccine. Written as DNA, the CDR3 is TGTGCCACCAGCAGGGATGGGCTAGCGGGCCGCGAGCAGTACTTC. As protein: CATSRDGLAGREQYF. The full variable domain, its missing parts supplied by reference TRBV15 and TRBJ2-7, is DAMVIQNPRYQVTQFGKPVTLSCSQTLNHNVMYWYQQKSSQAPKLLFHYYDKDFNNEADTPDNFQSRRPNTSFCFLDIRSPGLGDTAMYLCATSRDGLAGREQYFGPGTRLTVT.